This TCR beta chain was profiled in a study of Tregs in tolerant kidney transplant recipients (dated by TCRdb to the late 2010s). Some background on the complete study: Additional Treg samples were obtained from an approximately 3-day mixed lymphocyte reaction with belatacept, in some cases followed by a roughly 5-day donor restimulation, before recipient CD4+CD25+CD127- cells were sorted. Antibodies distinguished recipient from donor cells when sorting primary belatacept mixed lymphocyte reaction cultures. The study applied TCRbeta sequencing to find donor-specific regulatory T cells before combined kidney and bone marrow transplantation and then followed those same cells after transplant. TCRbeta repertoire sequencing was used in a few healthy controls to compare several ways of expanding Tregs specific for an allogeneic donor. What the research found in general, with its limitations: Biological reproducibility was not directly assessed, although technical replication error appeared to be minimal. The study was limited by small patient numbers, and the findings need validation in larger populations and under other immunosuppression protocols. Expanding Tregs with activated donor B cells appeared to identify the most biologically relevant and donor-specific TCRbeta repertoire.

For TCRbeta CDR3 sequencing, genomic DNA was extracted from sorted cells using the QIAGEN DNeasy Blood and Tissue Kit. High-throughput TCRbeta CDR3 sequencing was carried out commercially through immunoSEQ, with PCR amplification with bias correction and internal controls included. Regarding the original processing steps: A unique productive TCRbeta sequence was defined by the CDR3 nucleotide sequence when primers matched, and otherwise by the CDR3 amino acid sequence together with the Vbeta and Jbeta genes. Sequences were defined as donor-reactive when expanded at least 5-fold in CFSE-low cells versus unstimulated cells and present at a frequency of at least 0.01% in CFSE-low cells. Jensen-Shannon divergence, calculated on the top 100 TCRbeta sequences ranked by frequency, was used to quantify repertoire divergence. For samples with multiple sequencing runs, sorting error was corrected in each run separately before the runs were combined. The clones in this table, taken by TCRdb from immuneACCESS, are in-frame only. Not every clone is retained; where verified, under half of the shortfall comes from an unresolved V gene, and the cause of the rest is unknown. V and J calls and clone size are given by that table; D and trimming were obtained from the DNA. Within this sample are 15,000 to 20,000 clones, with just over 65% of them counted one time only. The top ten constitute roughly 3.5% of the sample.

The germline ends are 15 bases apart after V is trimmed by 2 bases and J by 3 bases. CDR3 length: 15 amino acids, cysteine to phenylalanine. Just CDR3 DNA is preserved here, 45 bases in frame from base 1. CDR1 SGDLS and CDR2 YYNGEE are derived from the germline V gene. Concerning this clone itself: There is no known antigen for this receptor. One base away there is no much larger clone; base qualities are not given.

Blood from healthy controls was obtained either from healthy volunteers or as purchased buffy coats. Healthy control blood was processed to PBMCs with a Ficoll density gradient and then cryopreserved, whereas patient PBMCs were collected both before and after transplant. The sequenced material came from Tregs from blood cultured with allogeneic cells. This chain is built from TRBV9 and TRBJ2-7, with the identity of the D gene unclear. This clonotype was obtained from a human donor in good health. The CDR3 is CASSVGSSEYYEQYF. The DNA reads TGTGCCAGCAGCGTGGGGTCGAGCGAGTACTACGAGCAGTACTTC.